The rows below give T cell receptor beta chains drawn from one sample of a study of human T cells and chemical hapten exposure. From the RACE reads, TCRdb called clonotypes with MiXCR, one entry per CDR3 protein. The table has 350,000 to 400,000 distinct CDR3 sequences, around 6% seen once. Specimen: whole blood, collected in connection with sensitization to the hapten diphenylcyclopropenone (DPC). These receptors originate from a woman aged 18 to 35 with alopecia areata. Some clones in this sample may be carry-over from other donors' samples. Each CDR3 is given without its conserved first and last residue. Each record gives: V gene, J gene, CDR3 protein.

>TRBV7-2|TRBJ2-1
ASSSRRGALYNEQF
>TRBV20-1|TRBJ2-3
SATARGRGAADTQY
>TRBV7-9|TRBJ2-4
ASSSSNAGTNIQY
>TRBV19|TRBJ2-1
ASSARGAGWNEQF
>TRBV6-2/TRBV6-3|TRBJ2-3
ASSRPEHTDTQY
>TRBV6-2/TRBV6-3|TRBJ2-5
ASRRDRQETQY
>TRBV7-9|TRBJ1-3
ASSLAGDRNTIY
>TRBV6-5|TRBJ2-3
ASSYPASGGSDTQY
>TRBV11-2|TRBJ1-1
ASSLGRVKAF
>TRBV11-1|TRBJ2-1
ASSPGLAGGPFYNEQF
>TRBV2|TRBJ1-5
ASSPRDRGFPSNQPQH
>TRBV20-1|TRBJ1-2
SASSGNYGYT
>TRBV5-1|TRBJ2-3
ASRAGHSSTDTQY
>TRBV27|TRBJ1-2
ASREQGGGYT
>TRBV4-2|TRBJ1-1
ASSNPLGTANTEAF
>TRBV7-8|TRBJ1-4
ASSSLNEKLF
>TRBV28|TRBJ2-5
ASSPGTPKTQY
>TRBV6-5|TRBJ1-5
ASSYSRLGVQPQH
>TRBV6-5|TRBJ1-1
ASGRDRVYTEAF
>TRBV25-1|TRBJ2-6
ASSESDLRSGANVLT
>TRBV5-5|TRBJ2-1
ASSLVRTATYNEQF
>TRBV6-1|TRBJ2-3
ASSDRIGGNTDTQY
>TRBV27|TRBJ1-2
ASSFRVGGLDGYT
>TRBV29-1|TRBJ1-2
SVNFGGAGRNGYT
>TRBV29-1|TRBJ1-2
SVVGRGGYT
>TRBV25-1|TRBJ2-7
ASSESGSDEQY
>TRBV11-3|TRBJ2-2
ASSPGQGFANTGELF
>TRBV27|TRBJ2-1
ASKGGAYNEQF
>TRBV20-1|TRBJ2-7
SARDPHRTYEQY
>TRBV7-3|TRBJ2-1
ASSFDRGPYNEQF
>TRBV12-3/TRBV12-4|TRBJ2-3
ASSRGTYTQY
>TRBV5-1|TRBJ2-7
ASSFPGPRQGEQY
>TRBV11-3|TRBJ2-3
ASSFGGSLTDTQY
>TRBV12-3/TRBV12-4|TRBJ1-5
ASSLRGGAQPQH
>TRBV10-3|TRBJ1-6
AIKPRGNSPLH
>TRBV20-1|TRBJ1-1
SARTTGGRTEAF
>TRBV7-2|TRBJ2-1
ASSLRVYEQF
>TRBV20-1|TRBJ2-7
SARGEEQY
>TRBV6-5|TRBJ2-3
ASSYAGATDTQY
>TRBV20-1|TRBJ1-1
SARGRKNWNTEAF
>TRBV6-5|TRBJ1-2
ASSQGADGYT
>TRBV6-1|TRBJ2-1
ASSESSRVYNEQF
>TRBV6-2/TRBV6-3|TRBJ2-6
ASTWGVAGANVLT
>TRBV28|TRBJ2-7
ASSLGLAGAAVYEQY
>TRBV6-2/TRBV6-3|TRBJ2-1
ASRGFEEIYNEQF
>TRBV6-5|TRBJ2-7
ASSWDRAPYEQY
>TRBV6-2/TRBV6-3|TRBJ2-1
ASSYSIANEQF
>TRBV20-1|TRBJ1-1
SAREATEAF
>TRBV6-2/TRBV6-3|TRBJ2-3
ASTQTDTDTQY
>TRBV20-1|TRBJ2-3
SAITSGLTDTQY
>TRBV7-9|TRBJ1-4
ASSLGGARSLNEKLF
>TRBV7-6|TRBJ2-1
ASSLGGGTVKSEQF